The next 14 T cell receptor beta chains were all read from a single sample in a study of tumor and adjacent non-tumor tissue in lung cancer. The library came from three nested PCR rounds adapted from ARM-PCR protocols. TCRdb reprocessed the multiplex PCR reads with MiXCR, giving one entry per CDR3 protein. The data hold about 110,000 distinct CDR3 sequences, with approximately 82% observed a single time. No cell sorting was done before RNA was extracted from the tissue. Sample: lung tumor tissue. These receptors came from a woman between 55 and 75 years old with non-small cell lung cancer.

A remark on this clonotype: At one end the junction does not follow the germline gene, possibly because of a read error. The CDR3 loop reads CASSSTGTGRGTQYF. CDR3 nucleotides: TGTGCCAGCAGCTCGACGGGGACAGGGCGCGGGACCCAGTATTTC. The J gene is TRBJ2-5, the V gene TRBV11-2; TRBD1 agrees at 9 bases. CDR1 is SGHAT and CDR2 is FQNNGV in the germline V gene. This CDR3 is 15 amino acids long. Using reference TRBV11-2 and TRBJ2-5 for the parts outside the CDR3, the full variable domain is EAGVAQSPRYKIIEKRQSVAFWCNPISGHATLYWYQQILGQGPKLLIQFQNNGVVDDSQLPKDRFSAERLKGVDSTLKIQPAKLEDSAVYLCASSSTGTGRGTQYFGPGTRLLVL.

A remark on this clonotype: Germline is not matched at one junction end, which may reflect a read error. The chain links TRBV4-1 to TRBJ2-1, with D perhaps TRBD1 or TRBD2 (5 bases each). Germline CDR1 reads MGHRA; CDR2 reads YSYEKL. The length of the CDR3 is 14 residues. DNA for the CDR3: TGCGCCTGCAGCCCTACGGGGCTAGTGGGGACCAGGTTCTTC. The encoded protein is CACSPTGLVGTRFF.

On this clonotype itself: One end of the junction varies from germline; a read error may be responsible. J is TRBJ1-4 and V is TRBV4-3; D not certain. CDR1 is LGHNA and CDR2 is YSLEER in the germline V gene. The CDR3 length is 15 residues. CDR3 sequence reads: CASSPRRAASEKLLF. The CDR3 DNA follows: TGCGCCAGCAGCCCGCGGCGGGCGGCAAGTGAAAAACTGTTATTT.

On this clonotype itself: Since a much larger clone is just one base distant, this may be a read error. The V and J genes are TRBV12-3 or TRBV12-4 and TRBJ1-2; D is uncertain. This CDR3 contains 12 residues. V was pared by 8 bases and J by 7 bases, with 14 bases between. DNA of the CDR3: TGTGCCAGCGGTAAAGGGCACGCTGGCTACACCTTC. Translating gives CASGKGHAGYTF.

This clonotype was detected only once. The J gene is TRBJ1-2, the V gene TRBV11-3; D unresolved. The CDR3 consists of 13 residues. Germline V gives CDR1 SGHNT, CDR2 YENEEA. The ends were cut back, 5 bases at V and 13 bases at J, with 20 bases in the middle. The CDR3, as DNA: TGTGCCAGCAGCCCGACCCTAAAAATCGGGAGCACCTTC. This sequence encodes CASSPTLKIGSTF.

This clonotype qualifies as medium-sized. V gene TRBV20-1 combines with J gene TRBJ2-7; weak D call: TRBD2 (7 bases). The V end lost 0 bases, the J end lost 2 bases, and 17 bases lay between the germline ends. CDR1 is DFQATT and CDR2 is SNEGSKA in the germline V gene (reference sequence). The CDR3 is 16 amino acids. The CDR3 spells CSARDGSGDITYEQYF. In DNA form, the CDR3 reads TGCAGTGCTAGAGATGGGAGCGGGGACATCACCTACGAGCAGTACTTC.

With regard to this clonotype: A much larger clone differs by one base, so this may be a read error. This rearrangement joins TRBV4-3 to TRBJ2-1, with D perhaps matching TRBD2 (6 bases). The CDR3 has 11 amino acids. Germline V gives CDR1 LGHNA, CDR2 YSLEER. The CDR3 loop reads CASSHGGRIDF. The CDR3 DNA follows: TGCGCCAGCAGCCACGGGGGTAGGATCGACTTC.

On this clonotype itself: The final CDR3 position lacks the conserved phenylalanine or tryptophan, pointing to a likely read error. V and J are TRBV20-1 and TRBJ2-1; tentative D call: TRBD2 (6 bases). Germline values: CDR1 DFQATT, CDR2 SNEGSKA (reference sequence). V was clipped by 8 bases and J by 4 bases, with 15 bases between them. The CDR3 runs to 13 residues. CDR3 loop: CSSSGSRYNEQFI. The CDR3 DNA sequence: TGCAGTTCCAGCGGGTCCCGATACAATGAGCAGTTCATC.

This clonotype has a count of ten or more. The J gene is TRBJ2-3, the V gene TRBV20-1, with D tentatively TRBD2 (6 bases). Germline V lookup: CDR1 DFQATT, CDR2 SNEGSKA (reference sequence). The V gene lost 5 bases and the J gene lost 0 bases, with 9 bases spanning the gap. CDR3 size: 13 residues. The CDR3 DNA reads TGCAGTGCTCCCGGGACTAGCACAGATACGCAGTATTTT. This sequence encodes CSAPGTSTDTQYF.

This clonotype was seen repeatedly, ten times or more. V usage is TRBV6-2 or TRBV6-3 and J usage is TRBJ1-5; D is perhaps TRBD1 (5 bases). Trimming cost V 7 bases and J 5 bases, with 15 bases left between them. The CDR3 loop spans 14 amino acids. CDR1 and CDR2 from the germline V gene are MNHEY and SVGEGT. The CDR3 DNA reads as TGTGCCAGCACAACTAGAATGGGGGATCAGCCCCAGCATTTT. Translation: CASTTRMGDQPQHF.

The chain employs TRBV7-9 and TRBJ2-1, with TRBD2 matching 8 bases. The CDR3 covers 14 residues. Germline trimming cut 4 bases from V and 4 bases from J; bases unmatched to any gene: 3. CDR1 and CDR2 (germline): SEHNR, FQNEAQ (reference sequence). The CDR3 DNA is TGTGCCAGCAGCTCGACTAGCGATTACAATGAGCAGTTCTTC. It codes for CASSSTSDYNEQFF.

In regard to this clonotype: Possible read error: a much larger clone is one base away. The chain has TRBV5-6 and TRBJ2-1; 7 nucleotides align to TRBD1. The junction had 6 bases not matched to a gene; V was cut back by 3 bases and J by 12 bases. The CDR3 length is 12 residues. The germline CDR1 and CDR2 sequences are SGHDT and YYEEEE. This CDR3 reads CASSWGTVGQFF. CDR3 in DNA: TGTGCCAGCAGCTGGGGGACAGTTGGGCAGTTCTTC. Combining the CDR3 with reference TRBV5-6 and TRBJ2-1 gives the whole variable domain DAGVTQSPTHLIKTRGQQVTLRCSPKSGHDTVSWYQQALGQGPQFIFQYYEEEERQRGNFPDRFSGHQFPNYSSELNVNALLLGDSALYLCASSWGTVGQFFGPGTRLTVL.

Details on this clonotype: As the CDR3 is not closed by the conserved phenylalanine or tryptophan, this likely results from a read error. The chain's CDR3 is CASPVGERVNSYEQYL. As DNA, the CDR3 is TGTGCCAGCCCCGTCGGGGAGCGGGTAAACTCCTACGAGCAGTACCTC. The chain recombines TRBV11-2 with TRBJ2-7; possibly TRBD2 for D (6 bases). The CDR3 sequence is 16 residues long. The germline CDR1 and CDR2 sequences are SGHAT and FQNNGV. V was shortened by 8 bases and J by 0 bases, with 20 bases between the two germline ends.

A word on this clonotype: Compared with germline, one end of the junction differs, possibly owing to a read error. The chain has TRBV30 and TRBJ2-2, with a weak D call TRBD2 (5 bases). Germline CDR1 reads GTSNPN; CDR2 reads SVGIG (reference sequence). This CDR3 contains 12 residues. The chain's CDR3 is CAWSLGDGVLFF. CDR3 bases: TGTGCCTGGAGCCTCGGCGACGGGGTGCTGTTTTTT.